This T cell receptor beta chain was identified in a study of shared clonotypes between healthy human individuals (dated by TCRdb to 2018 to 2021). About the study as a whole: A couple of women and three men aged 18 to 49 years were included in the cohort. Per donor, three plates each were used for CD4 naive and CD4 memory, two for CD8 naive, and one for CD8 memory. Blood TCR repertoires of five healthy adults were deeply sequenced to estimate repertoire size and the extent of clonotype sharing between individuals. Each donor's leukapheresis produced roughly between about 0.85 and 10 billion PBMCs. To increase sequencing depth and limit assay-specific biases, TCR repertoire library preparation and sequencing were carried out by different laboratories using diverse techniques.

General findings and caveats noted by the study authors: The small number of donors limited the genetic and exposure-history diversity represented. Estimated clonotype richness was generally larger for naive than for memory subsets. Based on pairwise subsampling, the degree of clonotype sharing among donors was expected to be affected by sequencing depth. Compared with non-shared clonotypes, the clonotypes found in all four sorted-subset donors had higher generation probabilities. Across a handful of donors, roughly 5% of naive CD4, roughly 3.5% of naive CD8, approximately 2.5% of memory CD4, and approximately 0.42% of memory CD8 clonotypes were shared. Sampling was limited to blood, and TCR repertoires in tissue likely differ from TCR repertoires in blood. Rarefaction of sorted-subset datasets indicated incomplete sequencing despite the large sequencing depth.

V is reduced by 6 bases and J by 4 bases, leaving a spacing of 21 bases between them. The germline V gene encodes CDR1 SEHNR and CDR2 FQNEAQ (reference sequence). The CDR3 spans 16 residues, from the cysteine through the phenylalanine. The sequence is cut down to CDR3 DNA, 48 bases in frame from base 1. Donors were healthy HIV-negative adults with no recently reported acute infections or vaccinations. Every donor was a Caucasian adult residing in Nashville, Tennessee, USA. Magnetic negative selection was used to enrich CD4+ T cells, after which naive cells were positively selected on CD45RA and the negative fraction became the memory subset. Blood was collected by leukapheresis, and PBMCs were isolated by Ficoll-Histopaque density gradient centrifugation and then cryopreserved in liquid nitrogen vapor phase. Analytical flow cytometry was used to check the purity and quantity of every magnetically sorted T cell population. Genomic DNA was isolated from every sorted fraction and measured by UV absorbance on a Nanodrop 2000c.

With respect to this clone: Its antigen remains unidentified. There are no base qualities to consult, and no much larger clone falls within one base.

Using the deep immunoSEQ assay, multiplex PCR amplified TCR CDR3 regions from genomic DNA. Extracted genomic DNA from each cell subset was distributed evenly across all wells of several immunoSEQ 96-well plates, and each plate was treated as a replicate. For sorted subsets, about 0.2 ug genomic DNA, equal to about 30,000 T cell genomes, was loaded into each replicate PCR. Purified libraries were quantified with a Qubit 3.0 fluorometer, sized on a Bioanalyzer 2100, and re-quantified with the KAPA Library Quantification kit. Every immunoSEQ 96-well plate was sequenced on a dedicated single-read 150-cycle Illumina NextSeq 550 flow cell. Under the source paper's analysis protocol: Because only junctional sequences without quality scores were contained in the immunoSEQ output, filtering matching that applied to full-length reads could not be performed. Sequences were annotated with PyIR, a Python wrapper for IgBLAST v1.9, using IMGT germline references to assign V/J genes and CDR3. Reads with weak V/J assignments (E-value above 1e-6), missing CDR3, stop codons, out-of-frame junctions, or ambiguous translated residues were removed. V3J clonotypes were defined as sequences sharing an identical inferred V gene, J gene, and CDR3 amino acid sequence. The percentage overlap between two repertoires was calculated by dividing the number of shared unique clonotypes by the size of the smaller repertoire. Three approaches were used to assess repertoire richness: RTK rarefaction, the Chao1 estimator, and Recon v2.1 estimates of unobserved clonotypes. Generation probabilities were computed with OLGA for all TCRbeta clonotypes obtained by the gDNA method from four donors. TCRdb took this table from immuneACCESS and kept in-frame rearrangements with V and J called. Such tables lack part of the clones; where checked against another copy, unresolved V genes explain under half of the gap, and the rest is unexplained. V and J calls plus clone size are reproduced from that table; the DNA served to infer D and trimming. This sample comprises about 2.4 million clones, 80% to 95% of them detected only once. 0.36% of the sample is in the top ten clones.

The V and J segments used are TRBV7-9 and TRBJ1-1; too little of a D gene remains to name it. The clonotype originates from a man between 18 and 29 years old in good health. Some clones in this sample may be carry-over from other donors' samples. Specimen: naive CD4+ T cells from PBMCs. The label giving this sample's cell subset or site can be read as: CD45RA+ positively selected. The DNA is TGTGCCAGCAGGCGCCGACCTCGAGATCCAGGCACTGAAGCTTTCTTT. Its translation is CASRRRPRDPGTEAFF.